The 3 T cell receptor beta chains below all came from one sample that was sequenced in a study of OX40 agonist ivuxolimab in advanced cancers. Some clones are missing from TCRdb's copy, which holds only in-frame ones; the method was immunoSEQ multiplex PCR. The sample lists around 78,000 clones, around nine tenths occurring once. The specimen comprised CD4+ or CD8+ T cells sorted from blood, sampled in a trial of the OX40 agonist ivuxolimab. The receptors were sampled from an adult with an advanced solid tumor such as melanoma, head and neck, liver or kidney cancer.

This rearrangement joins TRBV5-4 to TRBJ2-7; 9 bases are a match to TRBD2. This CDR3 is 13 amino acids long. Germline V CDR1 and CDR2: SGHNT, YYREEE (reference sequence). J gave up 7 bases and V 0 bases, and 2 bases lay outside the gene matches. CDR3 residues: CASSLGLAAEQYF. DNA for the CDR3: TGTGCCAGCAGCTTGGGACTAGCGGCGGAGCAGTACTTC.

The V gene is TRBV7-2, the J gene TRBJ1-2; D is uncertain. The CDR3 is 14 amino acids. CDR1 and CDR2 from the germline V gene are SGHTA and FQGNSA. V was clipped by 1 base and J by 0 bases, with 6 bases between them. CDR3 sequence reads: CASSLGTANYGYTF. In DNA, the CDR3 is TGTGCCAGCAGCTTAGGTACAGCTAACTATGGCTACACCTTC.

The V and J genes are TRBV4-1 and TRBJ2-7, with D perhaps TRBD2 (6 bases). CDR1 is MGHRA, CDR2 YSYEKL, per germline. The CDR3 consists of 16 residues. Trimming took off 4 bases at V and 2 bases at J, with 18 bases between the two ends. CDR3 protein: CASSRAASATAYEQYF. CDR3 nucleotides: TGCGCCAGCAGCCGCGCAGCTAGCGCTACGGCCTACGAGCAGTACTTC.